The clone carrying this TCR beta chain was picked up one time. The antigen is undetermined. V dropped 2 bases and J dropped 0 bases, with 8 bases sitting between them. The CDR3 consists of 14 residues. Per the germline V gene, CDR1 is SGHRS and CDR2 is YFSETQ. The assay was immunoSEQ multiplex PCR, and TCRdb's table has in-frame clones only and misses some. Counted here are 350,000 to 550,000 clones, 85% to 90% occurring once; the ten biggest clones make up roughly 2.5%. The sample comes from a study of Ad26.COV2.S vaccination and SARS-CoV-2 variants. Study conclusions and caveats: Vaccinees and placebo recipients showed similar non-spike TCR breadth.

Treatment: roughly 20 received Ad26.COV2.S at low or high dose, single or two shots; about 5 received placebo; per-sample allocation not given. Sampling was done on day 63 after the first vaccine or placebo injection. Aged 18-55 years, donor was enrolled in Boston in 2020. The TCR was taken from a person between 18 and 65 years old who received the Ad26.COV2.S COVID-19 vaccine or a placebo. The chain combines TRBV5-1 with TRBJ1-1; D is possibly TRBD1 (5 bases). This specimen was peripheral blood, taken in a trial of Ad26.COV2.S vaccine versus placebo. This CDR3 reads CASSFGAVNTEAFF. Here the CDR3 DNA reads TGCGCCAGCAGCTTTGGGGCGGTGAACACTGAAGCTTTCTTT.